This TCR beta chain was profiled in a study of early T cells in non-severe SARS-CoV-2 infection. The CDR3 is made up of 16 amino acids. V was pared by 4 bases and J by 4 bases, with 6 bases of the junction left unmatched. Germline CDR1 and CDR2: MNHEY and SMNVEV (reference sequence). A single record per CDR3 protein comes from TCRdb applying MiXCR to the 5' RACE reads. The sample lists 30,000 or so distinct CDR3 sequences; roughly 5.4% were seen once. The J gene is TRBJ2-6, the V gene TRBV27; 8 bases map to TRBD1. What was sequenced was whole blood. The TCR originated in an adult who was a healthcare worker with PCR-confirmed SARS-CoV-2 infection or an uninfected control (not recorded which). Here the CDR3 DNA reads TGTGCCAGCAGTTCTGACAGGGGAAGCGGGGCCAACGTCCTGACTTTC. Its translation: CASSSDRGSGANVLTF.